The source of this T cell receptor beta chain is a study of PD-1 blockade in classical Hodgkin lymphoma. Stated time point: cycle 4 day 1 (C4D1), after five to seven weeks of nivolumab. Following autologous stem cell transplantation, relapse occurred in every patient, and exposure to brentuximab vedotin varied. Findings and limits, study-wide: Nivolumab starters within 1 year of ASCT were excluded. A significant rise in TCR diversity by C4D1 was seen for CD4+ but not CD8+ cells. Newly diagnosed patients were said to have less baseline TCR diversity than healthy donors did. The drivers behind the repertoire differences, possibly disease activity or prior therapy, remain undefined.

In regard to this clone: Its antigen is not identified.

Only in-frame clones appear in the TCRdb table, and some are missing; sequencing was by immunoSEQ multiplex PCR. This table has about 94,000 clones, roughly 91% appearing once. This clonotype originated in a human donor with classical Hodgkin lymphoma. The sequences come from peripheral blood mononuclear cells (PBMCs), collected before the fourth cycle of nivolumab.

The chain's CDR3 is CASSLTTGTEAFF. CDR3 DNA sequence: TGTGCCAGCAGCTTAACAACGGGGACTGAAGCTTTCTTT. This sequence joins TRBV5-4 and TRBJ1-1; D is unresolved. CDR1 is SGHNT, CDR2 YYREEE, per germline (reference sequence). The CDR3 spans 13 residues. Deletions cut 2 bases from V and 5 bases from J, with 10 bases between.